This TCR beta chain was profiled in a study of lymphopenia after photon versus proton radiotherapy. Findings and caveats of the study: Proton therapy kept repertoires fairly stable, unlike photons, which gained effector/memory cells.

Libraries were prepared by immunoSEQ multiplex PCR; TCRdb keeps only in-frame clonotypes and omits some of them. Found here are about 4,500 clones, 67% of them singletons; the top ten hold approximately 46%. V trimming: 5 bases; J trimming: 5 bases; junction bases outside the gene matches: 8. The CDR3 totals 14 residues. Germline values: CDR1 SGHTA, CDR2 FQGTGA. Details on this clone: Its antigen is unknown.

The chain is built from TRBV7-3 and TRBJ2-5, with 7 positions matching TRBD1. This clonotype was sampled from an elderly man with esophageal cancer. Sequenced here: peripheral blood, sampled from a patient treated with proton-based radiotherapy. CDR3 sequence: CASSRTGTAETQYF. CDR3 bases: TGTGCCAGCAGCCGAACTGGGACAGCGGAGACCCAGTACTTC.